Sequencing of this TCR beta chain was carried out in a study of shared clonotypes between healthy human individuals. Points from the study as a whole: Though the depth was large, rarefaction showed that sorted-subset sequencing was incomplete. Shared clonotypes: roughly 4.7% naive CD4, around 3.7% naive CD8, about 2.2% memory CD4, roughly 0.4% memory CD8.

As defined, naive CD8 cells were CD45RO-negative and positively selected for CCR7, with terminally differentiated effector memory CD45RA+ cells excluded. Over several immunoSEQ plates, each subset's genomic DNA was distributed in even portions. Clones were sequenced by immunoSEQ multiplex PCR, and TCRdb holds only the in-frame ones, with some missing. The data hold over 2,000,000 clones, with around 93% observed a single time. V dropped 5 bases and J dropped 6; count of bases not matched to a gene: 11. The CDR3 consists of 16 residues. Germline assignment: CDR1 SGHNT and CDR2 YYREEE (reference sequence). For this clone: Its specificity is unknown.

The receptor was derived from a man between 18 and 29 years old in good health. Some clones in this sample may be carry-over from other donors' samples. This rearrangement joins TRBV5-4 to TRBJ2-2; TRBD1 matches at 9 bases. Sample: naive CD8+ T cells from PBMCs. The CDR3 region has the DNA TGTGCCAGCAGTTTCTTCCGGGACAGGGCCGCCGGGGAGCTGTTTTTT. It is translated as CASSFFRDRAAGELFF.